Below, 15 T cell receptor beta chains from the same sample are listed, as sequenced in a study of T cells after yellow fever vaccination. TCRdb called the 5' RACE reads again in MiXCR, with one record for every CDR3 protein. The profile shows more than 95,000 distinct CDR3 sequences, 6.5% to 8% of them singletons. The sequencing used CD4+ T cells sorted from PBMCs, collected more than 8 days after the first yellow fever vaccination. These TCRs come from a man younger than 35 who received the YFV17D yellow fever vaccine.

Remarks on this clonotype: A single base separates this from a much larger clone, so it may be a read error. This chain joins TRBV20-1 and TRBJ2-3; D possibly matches TRBD1 or TRBD2 (6 bases each). This CDR3 has 13 amino acids. V lost 3 bases and J 6 bases, leaving 13 bases between the germline ends. Germline CDR1 is DFQATT and CDR2 is SNEGSKA (reference sequence). The CDR3 loop reads CSARYGGHDTQYF. The CDR3 bases are TGCAGTGCTAGGTACGGGGGCCATGATACGCAGTATTTT.

With respect to this clonotype: Being one base from a much bigger clone, this may be a read error. CDR3 residues: CASSQRKTGELFF. The CDR3 DNA reads TGTGCCAGCAGCCAGAGGAAAACCGGGGAGCTGTTTTTT. This rearrangement joins TRBV4-2 to TRBJ2-2; D remains ambiguous. The V gene's germline CDR1 is LGHNA and CDR2 YNFKEQ. Trimming stripped 3 bases from V and 5 bases from J, with 7 bases between. The CDR3 length is 13 residues.

This clonotype was counted ten times or more. The genes are TRBV2 and TRBJ1-2; D ambiguous. V lost 3 bases, J lost 5 bases, and 10 bases lay in between. This CDR3 is built from 13 residues. Germline V lookup: CDR1 SNHLY, CDR2 FYNNEI. CDR3 protein: CASSDMGLYGYTF. CDR3 in DNA: TGTGCCAGCAGTGACATGGGCCTGTATGGCTACACCTTC.

This clonotype appeared many times. DNA of the CDR3: TGTGCCAGCAGCCAAGAATGGGATACCGGGGAGCTGTTTTTT. Protein sequence: CASSQEWDTGELFF. The gene calls are TRBV3-1 and TRBJ2-2; no clear D gene. Germline CDR1 and CDR2: LGHDT and YNNKEL (reference sequence). Trimming left V 0 bases short and J 5 bases short, with 7 bases between. This CDR3 spans 14 amino acids.

This sequence joins TRBV5-1 and TRBJ2-5; a weak D match, TRBD1 (5 bases). CDR3 size: 15 residues. V was pared by 1 base and J by 5 bases, with 15 bases between. The V gene's germline CDR1 is SGHRS and CDR2 YFSETQ. The CDR3 region has the DNA TGCGCCAGCAGCTTGACCGTTGGGGCGTGGGAGACCCAGTACTTC. The encoded protein is CASSLTVGAWETQYF.

This clonotype was seen many times. This chain uses TRBV7-2 with TRBJ2-7, with 8 bases fitting TRBD1. The CDR3 sequence is 14 residues long. V lost 3 bases, J lost 6 bases, and 7 bases stayed unmatched. From germline, CDR1 is SGHTA and CDR2 FQGNSA. The CDR3 DNA reads as TGTGCCAGCAGCTTCTCCCAGGGGGCTAGCGAGCAGTACGTC. It codes for CASSFSQGASEQYV.

The chain joins TRBV4-1 to TRBJ2-7; 9 bases fit TRBD1. The germline gives CDR1 MGHRA, CDR2 YSYEKL. This CDR3 region has 17 residues. The V and J ends lost 8 bases and 3 bases, in that order; junction bases with no gene match: 17. Here the CDR3 reads CASSPTFRQGGNYEQYF. As DNA, the CDR3 is TGCGCCAGCTCCCCCACCTTCAGACAGGGGGGAAACTACGAGCAGTACTTC.

Many counts were recorded for this clonotype. The rearrangement joins TRBV7-2 to TRBJ2-1; D not resolved. CDR1 SGHTA and CDR2 FQGNSA come from the germline V gene. V was shortened by 0 bases and J by 4 bases, with 4 bases between the two germline ends. This CDR3 contains 13 residues. CDR3 region: CASSLAQYNEQFF. CDR3 DNA: TGTGCCAGCAGCTTAGCACAGTACAATGAGCAGTTCTTC. Drawing the rest from reference TRBV7-2 and TRBJ2-1, the complete variable domain is GAGVSQSPSNKVTEKGKDVELRCDPISGHTALYWYRQSLGQGLEFLIYFQGNSAPDKSGLPSDRFSAERTGGSVSTLTIQRTQQEDSAVYLCASSLAQYNEQFFGPGTRLTVL.

This clonotype was seen at least ten times. The chain combines TRBV5-6 with TRBJ2-3; 7 bases align to TRBD2. Germline V gene lookup returns CDR1 SGHDT and CDR2 YYEEEE. V shed 2 bases, J shed 5 bases, and the junction held 11 bases outside the gene matches. CDR3 length: 16 residues. The CDR3 DNA is TGTGCCAGCAGCTTCCCTCCCGGGAGGCTGGGAGATACGCAGTATTTT. Amino acid sequence: CASSFPPGRLGDTQYF.

This clonotype was counted ten times or more. This chain links TRBV7-2 with TRBJ1-1, with D uncertain. The germline CDR1 and CDR2 sequences are SGHTA and FQGNSA. The germline V and J ends were trimmed by 3 bases and 3 bases, with 2 bases remaining between them. The CDR3 consists of 11 residues. This chain's CDR3 is CASSFDTEAFF. As DNA, the CDR3 is TGTGCCAGCAGCTTCGACACTGAAGCTTTCTTT. The full variable domain, with the rest looked up from reference TRBV7-2 and TRBJ1-1, is GAGVSQSPSNKVTEKGKDVELRCDPISGHTALYWYRQSLGQGLEFLIYFQGNSAPDKSGLPSDRFSAERTGGSVSTLTIQRTQQEDSAVYLCASSFDTEAFFGQGTRLTVV.

This clonotype has a count of ten or more. This chain connects TRBV5-1 to TRBJ2-3, with 12 positions matching TRBD2. Trimming cost V 1 base and J 3 bases; bases outside gene matches: 6. This CDR3 contains 17 residues. The germline gives CDR1 SGHRS, CDR2 YFSETQ. The CDR3 DNA is TGCGCCAGCAGCTTGAGGGCTAGCGGGGGGGCGACAGATACGCAGTATTTT. It specifies CASSLRASGGATDTQYF.

This clonotype was counted ten times or more. The V call is TRBV10-3, the J call TRBJ1-5, with unresolved D. This CDR3 contains 13 residues. The V gene lost 6 bases and the J gene lost 2 bases, with 8 bases spanning the gap. Germline lookup yields CDR1 ENHRY and CDR2 SYGVKD. The CDR3 reads CAIRREGNQPQHF. The CDR3 DNA sequence: TGTGCCATCAGGAGGGAGGGCAATCAGCCCCAGCATTTT.

This clonotype was seen only a few times. This sequence joins TRBV11-2 and TRBJ2-1, with no clear D. Between the trimmed V and J ends, which lost 4 bases and 7 bases, there was a span of 11 bases. Germline assignment: CDR1 SGHAT and CDR2 FQNNGV. This CDR3 is built from 13 residues. CDR3 sequence reads: CASSSNFRNEQFF. In DNA, the CDR3 is TGTGCCAGCAGCTCGAACTTTAGAAATGAGCAGTTCTTC. Full variable domain (rest looked up from reference TRBV11-2 and TRBJ2-1): EAGVAQSPRYKIIEKRQSVAFWCNPISGHATLYWYQQILGQGPKLLIQFQNNGVVDDSQLPKDRFSAERLKGVDSTLKIQPAKLEDSAVYLCASSSNFRNEQFFGPGTRLTVL.

V is TRBV20-1 and J is TRBJ1-3; the D gene is possibly TRBD1 (6 bases). V was cut by 3 bases and J by 3 bases, with 21 bases left in between. Germline assignment: CDR1 DFQATT and CDR2 SNEGSKA (reference sequence). There are 17 residues in the CDR3. CDR3 residues: CSARGGRLGELGNTIYF. In DNA, the CDR3 is TGCAGTGCTAGGGGGGGCCGCTTGGGGGAACTTGGAAACACCATATATTTT.

This clonotype was seen repeatedly, ten times or more. The chain joins TRBV27 to TRBJ2-1; D gene uncertain. V lost 3 bases, J lost 7 bases, and 13 bases lay in between. The germline V gene has CDR1 MNHEY and CDR2 SMNVEV (reference sequence). The CDR3 runs 14 residues. This CDR3 is CASSLKWAANEQFF. Written as DNA, the CDR3 is TGTGCCAGCAGTTTGAAGTGGGCGGCGAATGAGCAGTTCTTC.